This T cell receptor (beta chain) is from a study of regulatory T cells in long-lasting Graves disease. General study points: There was favoring of TRBV28, TRBJ1-2 and TRBJ2-5 in persistent disease.

This clonotype was picked up many times. Its specificity is not known. Through Arm-PCR of CDR3 regions and iRepertoire HTBI primers, TCR beta libraries were built. In the original processing: Identification of gene segments yielded 60 to 80 TRBV and 13 to 15 TRBJ across samples. TCRdb fed the multiplex PCR reads into MiXCR, producing one record per CDR3 protein. For this entry, the V and J calls and clone size follow TCRdb and not the study's own pipeline. Of roughly 560,000 distinct CDR3 sequences listed, 12% are singletons. Regarding time point: newly diagnosed GD, antithyroid drugs for less than 3 months. The authors made the TCR library using RNA they extracted from PBMCs. Nine milliliters of peripheral blood were drawn into EDTA tubes. The CDR3 consists of 13 residues. V dropped 6 bases and J dropped 1 base, with 9 bases sitting between them. This sample was shared with a second study, whose subject was T cells in Graves' hyperthyroidism and ophthalmopathy. That report adds: Ophthalmopathy got predicted by the model a median approximately six months before its onset.

This specimen consisted of peripheral blood mononuclear cells (PBMCs), obtained at new diagnosis, from a patient treated with antithyroid drugs. The sequence derives from a woman aged 25-40 years with Graves disease. The chain couples TRBV12-3 or TRBV12-4 to TRBJ2-5; D remains unclear. The CDR3 loop reads CASRPTVQETQYF. CDR3 sequence (DNA): TGTGCCAGCAGACCGACGGTCCAAGAGACCCAGTACTTC.